Listed here are 29 T cell receptor beta chains from one sample, sequenced in a study of T cells in women clearing cervical HPV infection. Libraries were prepared by immunoSEQ multiplex PCR; TCRdb keeps only in-frame clonotypes and omits some of them. In all, the sample yields around 41,000 clones. The sample was blood buffy coat. The receptors stem from a woman between 18 and 69 years old with a cervical HPV16 infection that either progressed to CIN3+ or cleared (not recorded which).

Remarks on this clone: The CDR3 goes on 3 residues after the read ends, and that part is filled in from the germline J gene. The V and J genes are TRBV12-3 or TRBV12-4 and TRBJ2-7; no firm D call. The CDR3 extends over 12 amino acids. V was shortened by 2 bases and J by 6 bases, with 8 bases between the two germline ends. CDR3 bases read: TGTGCCAGCAGTTTAATTTCCGGCGAG. The encoded protein is CASSLISGE. In full, the CDR3 is CASSLISGEQYF.

A note on this clone: The read gets to within 3 residues of the CDR3 end, and the germline J gene fills in the rest. The chain carries TRBV7-8 and TRBJ1-2; a possible D gene is TRBD1 (5 bases). Trimming left V 0 bases short and J 1 base short, with 9 bases between. The CDR3 runs 15 residues. The germline CDR1 and CDR2 sequences are SGHVS and FQNEAQ. The sequenced part of the CDR3 DNA is TGTGCCAGCAGCTTAGCGAGGGGAGTTAACTATGGC. It is translated as CASSLARGVNYG. The entire CDR3 protein is CASSLARGVNYGYTF.

The DNA read from the CDR3 is TGTGCCAGCAGCGACTACCTTGGTTCCTACGAG. It yields the protein CASSDYLGSYE. The entire CDR3 protein reads CASSDYLGSYEQYF. The chain has TRBV27 and TRBJ2-7; tentative D call: TRBD2 (5 bases). The read terminates 3 residues ahead of where the CDR3 ends, so the germline J gene completes it. Germline CDR1 MNHEY, CDR2 SMNVEV (reference sequence). The length of the CDR3 is 14 residues. Trimming shortened V by 6 bases and J by 1 base, and 13 bases separated the two germline ends.

As concerns this clone: The read gets to within 3 residues of the CDR3 end, and the germline J gene fills in the rest. The chain uses TRBV2 and TRBJ1-1; weak D call: TRBD1 (6 bases). Germline CDR1 reads SNHLY; CDR2 reads FYNNEI. This CDR3 is built from 15 residues. The germline V and J ends were trimmed by 0 bases and 4 bases, with 12 bases remaining between them. CDR3 loop: CASSEASRGGTEAFF. Incomplete CDR3 DNA: TGTGCCAGCAGTGAAGCAAGCAGGGGAGGCACTGAA.

About this clone: The read ends 3 residues shy of where the CDR3 ends; the end is completed using the germline J gene. This sequence joins TRBV10-1 and TRBJ1-3; no definite D call. V was pared by 6 bases and J by 2 bases, with 11 bases between. The germline gives CDR1 WNHNN, CDR2 SYGVQD (reference sequence). The CDR3 runs 14 residues. The CDR3: CASSAGSPGNTIYF. CDR3 DNA, as far as it was read: TGCGCCAGCAGCGCGGGCAGCCCTGGAAACACC.

Details on this clone: The read terminates 3 residues before the CDR3 end, so the remaining end is supplied by the germline J gene. J is TRBJ2-7 and V is TRBV20-1, with 7 bases aligning to TRBD2. Trimming at V came to 1 base and at J to 2 bases, leaving 8 bases not matched to a gene. The CDR3 sequence is 15 residues long. Germline CDR1 DFQATT, CDR2 SNEGSKA (reference sequence). This CDR3 is CSARAPGTTAYEQYF. The CDR3 bases that were read are TGCAGTGCTAGAGCCCCCGGGACTACCGCCTACGAG.

About this clone itself: The read terminates 3 residues ahead of where the CDR3 ends, so the germline J gene completes it. J is TRBJ1-5 and V is TRBV28, with a weak D call TRBD1 (5 bases). The CDR3 contains 15 residues. Germline CDR1 is MDHEN and CDR2 is SYDVKM. Trimming shortened V by 6 bases and J by 3 bases, and 15 bases separated the two germline ends. The CDR3: CASRGQGGYNQPQHF. The sequenced CDR3 bases are TGTGCCAGCAGGGGGCAGGGCGGTTACAATCAGCCC. The whole variable domain, filled in from reference TRBV28 and TRBJ1-5, reads DVKVTQSSRYLVKRTGEKVFLECVQDMDHENMFWYRQDPGLGLRLIYFSYDVKMKEKGDIPEGYSVSREKKERFSLILESASTNQTSMYLCASRGQGGYNQPQHFGDGTRLSIL.

Regarding this clone: The read gets to within 3 residues of the CDR3 end, and the germline J gene fills in the rest. The V and J genes are TRBV5-1 and TRBJ2-7, with no clear D. This CDR3 has 13 residues. V was clipped by 2 bases and J by 6 bases, with 12 bases between them. Germline loops: CDR1 SGHRS, CDR2 YFSETQ. CDR3 residues: CASSLPPQSEQYF. CDR3 DNA (partial): TGCGCCAGCAGCTTACCTCCCCAGTCCGAG.

About this clone: The read ends 3 residues shy of where the CDR3 ends; the end is completed using the germline J gene. The chain has TRBV7-9 and TRBJ2-1; 8 positions agree with TRBD1. The CDR3 extends over 15 amino acids. After removal of 5 bases from V and 5 bases from J, the junction contained 8 bases not matched to a gene. CDR1 and CDR2 (germline): SEHNR, FQNEAQ (reference sequence). CDR3 amino acids: CASSGDRGLNNEQFF. CDR3 bases read: TGTGCCAGCAGCGGCGACAGGGGCCTAAACAATGAG. The full variable domain, with the rest looked up from reference TRBV7-9 and TRBJ2-1, is DTGVSQNPRHKITKRGQNVTFRCDPISEHNRLYWYRQTLGQGPEFLTYFQNEAQLEKSRLLSDRFSAERPKGSFSTLEIQRTEQGDSAMYLCASSGDRGLNNEQFFGPGTRLTVL.

Of note for this clone: The read gets to within 3 residues of the CDR3 end, and the germline J gene fills in the rest. The chain recombines TRBV23-1 with TRBJ2-5; TRBD1 aligns across 7 bases. TRBV23-1 is flagged as an ORF with uncertain function. The CDR3 is 16 amino acids. V lost 0 bases to trimming and J lost 2 bases; unmatched junction nucleotides: 6. The chain's CDR3 is CASSQSSPRGQETQYF. The sequenced CDR3 bases are TGCGCCAGCAGTCAATCTAGCCCCAGGGGGCAAGAGACC.

Remarks on this clone: The DNA ends 3 residues before the CDR3 does, and the rest of the CDR3 is filled in from the germline J gene. The J gene is TRBJ1-5, the V gene TRBV23-1, with D perhaps TRBD1 (6 bases). TRBV23-1 is known as an ORF, though its function is uncertain. This CDR3 has 16 amino acids. V shed 6 bases and J shed 6 bases, with 21 bases lying between them. The sequenced CDR3 bases are TGCGCCAGCAGCTATTTTCAAGGGGGTAAAGGTCAGCCC. It codes for CASSYFQGGKGQP. The complete CDR3 protein is CASSYFQGGKGQPQHF.

Points on this clone: The CDR3 end lies 3 residues beyond the end of the read and is filled in from the germline J gene. V usage is TRBV19 and J usage is TRBJ1-4; 7 bases line up with TRBD1. From germline, CDR1 is LNHDA and CDR2 SQIVND (reference sequence). The trim removed 5 bases at V and 7 bases at J, leaving 10 bases unmatched. CDR3 length: 15 residues. The CDR3 protein is CASSVGTAKSEKLFF. The DNA read from the CDR3 is TGTGCCAGTAGTGTCGGGACAGCTAAGAGTGAAAAA.

Notes on this clone: The read comes to an end 3 residues before the CDR3 does, leaving the germline J gene to fill in the end. This chain joins TRBV6-2 or TRBV6-3 and TRBJ1-6; the match to TRBD1 covers 9 bases. After removal of 4 bases from V and 11 bases from J, the junction contained 9 bases not matched to a gene. CDR1 and CDR2 (germline): MNHEY, SVGEGT. The CDR3 is 15 amino acids. The sequenced CDR3 bases are TGTGCCAGCAGTTGGCCGGGACAGGGACAAGCACCC. Amino acid sequence: CASSWPGQGQAP. The whole CDR3 reads CASSWPGQGQAPLHF.

Details on this clone: The read gets to within 3 residues of the CDR3 end, and the germline J gene fills in the rest. This chain uses TRBV29-1 with TRBJ1-1; TRBD1 aligns across 8 bases. The V and J ends lost 6 bases and 5 bases, in that order; junction bases with no gene match: 8. The length of the CDR3 is 13 residues. Germline V CDR1 and CDR2: SQVTM, ANQGSEA. CDR3 sequence: CSVLRGLRTEAFF. The CDR3 DNA, read in part, is TGCAGCGTCCTCAGGGGGCTGCGAACTGAA.

Comments on this clone: The missing CDR3 end, 3 residues past where the read stops, is filled in from the germline J gene. This chain joins TRBV19 and TRBJ1-1, with TRBD1 as a possible D gene (6 bases). V was shortened by 5 bases and J by 3 bases, with 10 bases between the two germline ends. The V gene's germline CDR1 is LNHDA and CDR2 SQIVND (reference sequence). The CDR3 totals 13 residues. The CDR3 reads CASSVKGDTEAFF. CDR3 DNA, as far as it was read: TGTGCCAGTAGTGTTAAGGGGGACACTGAA.

The part of the CDR3 DNA that was read is TGTGCCAGCAGCCAAGGGGGCAGAAGCACAGATACG. Residues: CASSQGGRSTDT. The full CDR3 protein is CASSQGGRSTDTQYF. The chain is built from TRBV14 and TRBJ2-3; D is perhaps TRBD1 (5 bases). The CDR3 end is not reached by the read, which stops 3 residues before it; the germline J gene fills it in. In germline, CDR1 is SGHDN, CDR2 FVKESK. The V gene lost 1 base and the J gene lost 0 bases, with 8 bases spanning the gap. There are 15 residues in the CDR3.

As for this clone: The read terminates 3 residues ahead of where the CDR3 ends, so the germline J gene completes it. The gene calls are TRBV7-2 and TRBJ2-1; D not resolved. The CDR3 sequence is 13 residues long. Germline V gives CDR1 SGHTA, CDR2 FQGNSA. The V and J ends lost 1 base and 3 bases respectively, with 4 bases between them. Incomplete CDR3 DNA: TGTGCCAGCAGCTTAGGTATCTACAATGAG. This encodes CASSLGIYNE. The full CDR3 is CASSLGIYNEQFF.

Turning to this clone: The read ends 3 residues early relative to the CDR3; the germline J gene fills the gap. The V gene is TRBV18, the J gene TRBJ1-6; 11 bases fit TRBD1. The CDR3 extends over 15 amino acids. V trimming: 3 bases; J trimming: 9 bases; junction bases outside the gene matches: 4. From germline, CDR1 is KGHSH and CDR2 LQKENI. The sequenced CDR3 bases are TGTGCCAGCTCACCCCTGGGACAGGGGGGTTCACCC. Translating gives CASSPLGQGGSP. The entire CDR3 protein reads CASSPLGQGGSPLHF.

Turning to this clone: The read finishes 3 residues shy of the CDR3 end, and the germline J gene is used to complete it. The chain recombines TRBV20-1 with TRBJ1-2, with D possibly TRBD1 on 6 matching bases. The CDR3 is made up of 11 amino acids. V dropped 4 bases and J dropped 4 bases, with 7 bases sitting between them. CDR1 DFQATT and CDR2 SNEGSKA come from the germline V gene (reference sequence). The CDR3 DNA, read in part, is TGCAGTGCTACAGGGGTCTATGGC. It translates to CSATGVYG. The CDR3, in full, reads CSATGVYGYTF.

CDR3 residues: CASSLARGDQPQHF. Partial CDR3 DNA: TGTGCCAGCAGCTTAGCCAGGGGTGATCAGCCC. The J gene is TRBJ1-5, the V gene TRBV7-9; D perhaps matches TRBD1 (6 bases). The CDR3 end is not reached by the read, which stops 3 residues before it; the germline J gene fills it in. Germline V CDR1 and CDR2: SEHNR, FQNEAQ (reference sequence). Trimming pared 0 bases from V and 5 bases from J, leaving 8 bases between. The length of the CDR3 is 14 residues.

On this clone: The read terminates 3 residues before the CDR3 end, so the remaining end is supplied by the germline J gene. V usage is TRBV2 and J usage is TRBJ2-5; TRBD1 matches at 7 bases. Trimming cost V 4 bases and J 3 bases; bases outside gene matches: 5. In germline, CDR1 is SNHLY, CDR2 FYNNEI. The CDR3 is made up of 14 amino acids. CDR3 region: CASSGGTGEETQYF. The DNA read from the CDR3 is TGTGCCAGCAGTGGGGGCACAGGGGAAGAGACC.

As to this clone: The read ends 3 residues early relative to the CDR3; the germline J gene fills the gap. The rearrangement uses TRBV4-1 and TRBJ2-2, with D unclear. This CDR3 contains 14 residues. CDR1 and CDR2 from the germline V gene are MGHRA and YSYEKL. Trimming shortened V by 0 bases and J by 4 bases, and 6 bases separated the two germline ends. The part of the CDR3 DNA that was read is TGCGCCAGCAGCCAAGATCCCTCCACCGGGGAG. Protein sequence: CASSQDPSTGE. The complete CDR3 sequence is CASSQDPSTGELFF.

As to this clone: The read ends 3 residues shy of where the CDR3 ends; the end is completed using the germline J gene. The rearrangement links TRBV4-1 to TRBJ1-4; TRBD1 might be the D (5 bases). The CDR3 loop spans 14 amino acids. Germline CDR1 MGHRA, CDR2 YSYEKL. This chain's CDR3 is CASSQGGVAPALFF. The CDR3 DNA, read in part, is TGCGCCAGCAGCCAAGGGGGGGTAGCACCCGCA.

About this clone itself: The CDR3 is cut off 3 residues early in the read; its end comes from the germline J gene. The V gene is TRBV10-3, the J gene TRBJ2-5, with TRBD2 identical over 8 bases. Germline trimming cut 2 bases from V and 4 bases from J; bases unmatched to any gene: 15. Germline values: CDR1 ENHRY, CDR2 SYGVKD. This CDR3 spans 18 amino acids. The CDR3 region is CAISEQAASGLDIETQYF. The sequenced part of the CDR3 DNA is TGTGCCATCAGTGAGCAGGCCGCTAGCGGGCTGGACATAGAGACC.

A remark on this clone: Read data end 3 residues before the CDR3 end; the end is taken from the germline J gene. This sequence joins TRBV28 and TRBJ2-5; D perhaps matches TRBD1 (5 bases). V lost 3 bases to trimming and J lost 5 bases, with 19 bases between them. Germline V gene lookup returns CDR1 MDHEN and CDR2 SYDVKM. The CDR3 is 16 amino acids. This CDR3 is CASSLGIRGHGETQYF. The CDR3 DNA, read in part, is TGTGCCAGCAGTTTGGGCATTAGGGGTCATGGGGAGACC.

Points on this clone: The sequence runs out 3 residues before the end of the CDR3; the remainder is reconstructed from the germline J gene. The rearrangement links TRBV19 to TRBJ2-7; tentative D call: TRBD1 (6 bases). V dropped 5 bases and J dropped 4 bases, with 12 bases sitting between them. There are 13 residues in the CDR3. CDR1 is LNHDA, CDR2 SQIVND, per germline (reference sequence). CDR3 residues: CASSPPDRYEQYF. CDR3 DNA, as far as it was read: TGTGCCAGTAGTCCACCCGACAGGTACGAG.

As for this clone: At one of its ends the junction is not consistent with the germline gene, which may arise from a read error. From the germline J gene comes the end of the CDR3, since the read stops 3 residues before it. V and J are TRBV30 and TRBJ2-3; TRBD2 matches at 12 bases. Per the germline V gene, CDR1 is GTSNPN and CDR2 is SVGIG (reference sequence). CDR3 length: 15 residues. The sequenced part of the CDR3 DNA is TGTGCCTGGAGTGCTAGCGGGGGGGCAGCAGATGCG. This encodes CAWSASGGAADA. The full CDR3 protein reads CAWSASGGAADAQYF.

Note on this clone: The read ends 3 residues early relative to the CDR3; the germline J gene fills the gap. The rearrangement links TRBV2 to TRBJ2-1, with TRBD2 identical over 8 bases. CDR1 and CDR2 (germline): SNHLY, FYNNEI. The CDR3 has 15 residues. V was pared by 6 bases and J by 7 bases, with 11 bases of the junction left unmatched. CDR3 sequence reads: CASRLTSGGGNEQFF. CDR3 DNA, as far as it was read: TGTGCCAGCAGACTCACTAGCGGAGGCGGGAATGAG. Drawing the rest from reference TRBV2 and TRBJ2-1, the complete variable domain is EPEVTQTPSHQVTQMGQEVILRCVPISNHLYFYWYRQILGQKVEFLVSFYNNEISEKSEIFDDQFSVERPDGSNFTLKIRSTKLEDSAMYFCASRLTSGGGNEQFFGPGTRLTVL.

Concerning this clone: Coverage ceases 3 residues before the CDR3 finishes, and the germline J gene fills in the end. The V gene is TRBV5-8, the J gene TRBJ2-3; D perhaps matches TRBD2 (5 bases). Germline V gene data show CDR1 as SGHTS and CDR2 as YDEGEE. The CDR3 extends over 14 amino acids. Trimming removed 6 bases from V and 0 bases from J, with 11 bases in between. The CDR3 spells CASTAGQSTDTQYF. The CDR3 DNA, read in part, is TGTGCCAGCACCGCGGGCCAGAGCACAGATACG.